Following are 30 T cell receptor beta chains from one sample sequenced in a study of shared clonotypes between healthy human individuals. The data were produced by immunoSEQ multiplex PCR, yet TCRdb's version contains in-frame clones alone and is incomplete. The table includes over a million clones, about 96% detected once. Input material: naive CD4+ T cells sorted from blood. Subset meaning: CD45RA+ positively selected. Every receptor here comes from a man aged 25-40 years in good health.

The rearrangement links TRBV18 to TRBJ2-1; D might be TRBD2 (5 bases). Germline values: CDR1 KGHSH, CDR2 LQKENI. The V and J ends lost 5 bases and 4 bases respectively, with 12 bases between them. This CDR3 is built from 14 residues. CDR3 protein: CASSALEGYNEQFF. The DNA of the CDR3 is TGTGCCAGCTCAGCCCTTGAGGGTTACAATGAGCAGTTCTTC.

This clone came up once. The CDR3 DNA reads TGCGCCAGCAGCTTGGCCGGACTGTCAGATACGCAGTATTTT. Residues: CASSLAGLSDTQYF. This chain joins TRBV5-1 and TRBJ2-3; TRBD2 might be the D (5 bases). This CDR3 has 14 residues. CDR1 and CDR2 from the germline V gene are SGHRS and YFSETQ. V lost 0 bases, J lost 4 bases, and 9 bases lay in between.

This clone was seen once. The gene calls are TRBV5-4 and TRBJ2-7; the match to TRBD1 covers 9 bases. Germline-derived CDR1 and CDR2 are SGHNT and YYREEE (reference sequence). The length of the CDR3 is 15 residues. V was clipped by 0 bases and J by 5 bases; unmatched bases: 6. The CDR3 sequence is CASSLAQGASDEQYF. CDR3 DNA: TGTGCCAGCAGCTTGGCACAGGGGGCGTCCGACGAGCAGTACTTC.

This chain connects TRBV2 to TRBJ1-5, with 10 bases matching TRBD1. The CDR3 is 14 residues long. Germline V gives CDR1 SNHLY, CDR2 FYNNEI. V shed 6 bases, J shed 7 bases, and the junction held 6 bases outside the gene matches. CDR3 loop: CASRDRGLRQPQHF. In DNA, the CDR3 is TGTGCCAGCAGAGACAGGGGGCTCAGACAGCCCCAGCATTTT.

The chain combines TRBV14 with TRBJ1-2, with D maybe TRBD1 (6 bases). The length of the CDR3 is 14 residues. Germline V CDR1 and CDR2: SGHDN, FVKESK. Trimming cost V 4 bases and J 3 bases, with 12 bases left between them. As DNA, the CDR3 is TGTGCCAGCAGCCGTGACAGGCTGGACTATGGCTACACCTTC. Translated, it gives CASSRDRLDYGYTF. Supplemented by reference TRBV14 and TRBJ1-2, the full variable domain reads EAGVTQFPSHSVIEKGQTVTLRCDPISGHDNLYWYRRVMGKEIKFLLHFVKESKQDESGMPNNRFLAERTGGTYSTLKVQPAELEDSGVYFCASSRDRLDYGYTFGSGTRLTVV.

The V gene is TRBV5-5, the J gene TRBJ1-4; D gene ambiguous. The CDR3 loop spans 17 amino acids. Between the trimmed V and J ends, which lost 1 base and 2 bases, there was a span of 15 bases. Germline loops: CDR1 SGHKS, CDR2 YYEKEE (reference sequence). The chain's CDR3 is CASSLLAPGVTNEKLFF. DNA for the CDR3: TGTGCCAGCAGCTTGTTGGCCCCAGGAGTGACTAATGAAAAACTGTTTTTT.

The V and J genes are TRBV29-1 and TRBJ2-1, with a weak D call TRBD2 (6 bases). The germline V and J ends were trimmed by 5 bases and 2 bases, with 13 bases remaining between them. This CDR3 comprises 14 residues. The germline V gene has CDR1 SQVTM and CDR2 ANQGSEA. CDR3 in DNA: TGCAGCGTTATAGGAGGGAGTACCTACAATGAGCAGTTCTTC. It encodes CSVIGGSTYNEQFF.

The CDR3 here is CASSPPGGATYGNTIYF. In DNA form, the CDR3 reads TGTGCCAGCTCACCACCGGGCGGGGCTACCTATGGAAACACCATATATTTT. The V call is TRBV18, the J call TRBJ1-3, with a tentative D call TRBD1 (5 bases). The germline V and J ends were trimmed by 0 bases and 3 bases, with 15 bases remaining between them. Germline assignment: CDR1 KGHSH and CDR2 LQKENI. This CDR3 is built from 17 residues.

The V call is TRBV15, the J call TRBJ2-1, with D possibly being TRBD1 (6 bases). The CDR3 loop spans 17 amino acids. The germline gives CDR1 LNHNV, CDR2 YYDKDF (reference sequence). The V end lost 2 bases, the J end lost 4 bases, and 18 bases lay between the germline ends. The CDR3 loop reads CATSRISGSGAYNEQFF. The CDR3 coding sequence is TGTGCCACCAGCAGAATTTCCGGGTCAGGGGCTTACAATGAGCAGTTCTTC. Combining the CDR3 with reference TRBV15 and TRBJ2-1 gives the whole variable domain DAMVIQNPRYQVTQFGKPVTLSCSQTLNHNVMYWYQQKSSQAPKLLFHYYDKDFNNEADTPDNFQSRRPNTSFCFLDIRSPGLGDTAMYLCATSRISGSGAYNEQFFGPGTRLTVL.

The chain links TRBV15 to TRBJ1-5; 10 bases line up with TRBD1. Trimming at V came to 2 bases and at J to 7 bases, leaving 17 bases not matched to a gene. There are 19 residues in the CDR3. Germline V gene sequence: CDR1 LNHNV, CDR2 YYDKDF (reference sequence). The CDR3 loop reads CATSRFFSPGQGTGQPQHF. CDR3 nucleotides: TGTGCCACCAGCAGATTCTTCTCTCCGGGACAGGGGACGGGGCAGCCCCAGCATTTT.

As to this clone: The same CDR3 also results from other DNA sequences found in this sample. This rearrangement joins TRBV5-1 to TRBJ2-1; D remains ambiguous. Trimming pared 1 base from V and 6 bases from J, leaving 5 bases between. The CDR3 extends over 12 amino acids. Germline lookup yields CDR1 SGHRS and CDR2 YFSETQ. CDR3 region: CASSLFGNEQFF. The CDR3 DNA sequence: TGCGCCAGCAGCTTGTTCGGCAATGAGCAGTTCTTC.

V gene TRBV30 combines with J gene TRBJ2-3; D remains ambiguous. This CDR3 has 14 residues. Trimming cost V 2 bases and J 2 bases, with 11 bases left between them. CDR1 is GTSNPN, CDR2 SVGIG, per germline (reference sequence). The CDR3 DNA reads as TGTGCCTGGAGTTTAGCCGCGTACACAGATACGCAGTATTTT. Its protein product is CAWSLAAYTDTQYF. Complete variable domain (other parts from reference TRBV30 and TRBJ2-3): SQTIHQWPATLVQPVGSPLSLECTVEGTSNPNLYWYRQAAGRGLQLLFYSVGIGQISSEVPQNLSASRPQDRQFILSSKKLLLSDSGFYLCAWSLAAYTDTQYFGPGTRLTVL.

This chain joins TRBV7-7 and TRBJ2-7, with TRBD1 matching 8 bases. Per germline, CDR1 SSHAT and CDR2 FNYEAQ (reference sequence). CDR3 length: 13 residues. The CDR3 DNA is TGTGCTTACAAGAGGACAGGGCAGGACGAGCAGTACTTC. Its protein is CAYKRTGQDEQYF.

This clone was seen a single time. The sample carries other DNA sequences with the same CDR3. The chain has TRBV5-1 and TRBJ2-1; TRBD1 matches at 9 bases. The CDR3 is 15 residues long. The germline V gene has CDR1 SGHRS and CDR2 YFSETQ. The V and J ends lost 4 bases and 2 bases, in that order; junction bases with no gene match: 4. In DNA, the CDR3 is TGCGCCAGCAGCGGGGGGACAGGGACCTACAATGAGCAGTTCTTC. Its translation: CASSGGTGTYNEQFF. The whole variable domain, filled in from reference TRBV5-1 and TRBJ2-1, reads KAGVTQTPRYLIKTRGQQVTLSCSPISGHRSVSWYQQTPGQGLQFLFEYFSETQRNKGNFPGRFSGRQFSNSRSEMNVSTLELGDSALYLCASSGGTGTYNEQFFGPGTRLTVL.

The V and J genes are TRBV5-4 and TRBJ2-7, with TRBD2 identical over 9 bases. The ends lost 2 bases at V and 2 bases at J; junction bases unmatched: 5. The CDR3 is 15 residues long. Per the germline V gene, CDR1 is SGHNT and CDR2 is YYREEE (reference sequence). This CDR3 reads CASSFSGSIAYEQYF. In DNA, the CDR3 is TGTGCCAGCAGCTTTAGCGGGAGCATCGCCTACGAGCAGTACTTC.

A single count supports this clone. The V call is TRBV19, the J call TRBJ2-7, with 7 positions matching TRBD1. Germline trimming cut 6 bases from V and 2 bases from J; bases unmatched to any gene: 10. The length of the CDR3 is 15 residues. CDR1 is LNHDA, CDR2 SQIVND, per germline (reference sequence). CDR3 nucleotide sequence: TGTGCCAGTAGGTCTCCGGGACAGAAGACCTACGAGCAGTACTTC. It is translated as CASRSPGQKTYEQYF.

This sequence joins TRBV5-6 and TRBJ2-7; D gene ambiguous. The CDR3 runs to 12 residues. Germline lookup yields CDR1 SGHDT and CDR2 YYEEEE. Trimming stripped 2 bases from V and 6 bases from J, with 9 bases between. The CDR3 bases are TGTGCCAGCAGCTTAGGCCTCCTCGAGCAGTACTTC. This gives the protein CASSLGLLEQYF.

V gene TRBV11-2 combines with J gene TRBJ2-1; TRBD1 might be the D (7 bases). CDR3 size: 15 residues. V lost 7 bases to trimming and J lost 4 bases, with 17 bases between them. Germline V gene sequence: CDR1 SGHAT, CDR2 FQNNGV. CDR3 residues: CASTYSAGGYNEQFF. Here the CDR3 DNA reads TGTGCCAGCACCTACTCCGCAGGGGGGTACAATGAGCAGTTCTTC.

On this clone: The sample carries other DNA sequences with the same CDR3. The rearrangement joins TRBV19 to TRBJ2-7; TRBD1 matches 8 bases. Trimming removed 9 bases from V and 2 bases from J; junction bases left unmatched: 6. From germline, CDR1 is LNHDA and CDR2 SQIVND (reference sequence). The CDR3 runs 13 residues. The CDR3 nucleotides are TGTGCCAGCAGCCCACAGGGGGCCTACGAGCAGTACTTC. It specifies CASSPQGAYEQYF.

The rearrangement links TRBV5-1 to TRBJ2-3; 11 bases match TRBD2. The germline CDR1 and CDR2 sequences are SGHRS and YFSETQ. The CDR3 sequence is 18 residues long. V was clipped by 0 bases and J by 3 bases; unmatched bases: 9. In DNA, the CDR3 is TGCGCCAGCAGCTTGGTGCCCCGTTCTAGCGGGAGGACAGATACGCAGTATTTT. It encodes CASSLVPRSSGRTDTQYF.

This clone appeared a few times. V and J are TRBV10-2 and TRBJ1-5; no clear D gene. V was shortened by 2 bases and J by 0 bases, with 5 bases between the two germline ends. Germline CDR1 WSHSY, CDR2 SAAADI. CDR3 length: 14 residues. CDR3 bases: TGCGCCAGCAGTGAGGTAAATAGCAATCAGCCCCAGCATTTT. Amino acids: CASSEVNSNQPQHF.

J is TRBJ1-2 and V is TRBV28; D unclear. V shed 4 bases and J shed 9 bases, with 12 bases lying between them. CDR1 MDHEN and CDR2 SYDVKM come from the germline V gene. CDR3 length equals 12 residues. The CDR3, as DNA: TGTGCCAGCAGTTATCGGTTTGTTAGCTACACCTTC. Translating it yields CASSYRFVSYTF.

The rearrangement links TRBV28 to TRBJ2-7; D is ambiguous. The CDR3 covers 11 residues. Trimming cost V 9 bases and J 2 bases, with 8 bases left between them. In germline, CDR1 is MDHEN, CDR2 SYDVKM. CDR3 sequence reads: CASTTTYEQYF. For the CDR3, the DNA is TGTGCCAGTACTACCACCTACGAGCAGTACTTC.

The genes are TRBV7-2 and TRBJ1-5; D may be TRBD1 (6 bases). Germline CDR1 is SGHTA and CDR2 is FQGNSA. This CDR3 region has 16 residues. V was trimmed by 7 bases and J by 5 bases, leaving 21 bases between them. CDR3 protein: CASTDLGGAFYQPQHF. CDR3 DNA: TGTGCCAGCACCGACCTGGGGGGGGCGTTCTATCAGCCCCAGCATTTT.

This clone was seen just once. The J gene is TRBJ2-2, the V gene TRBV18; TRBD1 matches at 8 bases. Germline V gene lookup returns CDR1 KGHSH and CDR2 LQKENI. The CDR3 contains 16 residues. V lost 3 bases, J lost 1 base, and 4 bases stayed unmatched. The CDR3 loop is CASSPRTGLNTGELFF. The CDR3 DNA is TGTGCCAGCTCACCTAGGACAGGGTTGAACACCGGGGAGCTGTTTTTT.

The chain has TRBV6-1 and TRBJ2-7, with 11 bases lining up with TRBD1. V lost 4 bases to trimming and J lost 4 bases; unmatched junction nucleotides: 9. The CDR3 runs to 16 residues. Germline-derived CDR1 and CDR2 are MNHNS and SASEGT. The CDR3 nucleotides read TGTGCCAGCAGTGCCTTAGGACAGGGGGCGCGTTACGAGCAGTACTTC. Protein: CASSALGQGARYEQYF.

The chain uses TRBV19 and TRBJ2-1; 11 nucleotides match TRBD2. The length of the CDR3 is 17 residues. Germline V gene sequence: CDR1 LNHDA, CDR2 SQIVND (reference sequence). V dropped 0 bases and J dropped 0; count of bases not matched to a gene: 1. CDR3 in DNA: TGTGCCAGTAGTATAGACGGGACTAGCGGCTCCTACAATGAGCAGTTCTTC. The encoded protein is CASSIDGTSGSYNEQFF.

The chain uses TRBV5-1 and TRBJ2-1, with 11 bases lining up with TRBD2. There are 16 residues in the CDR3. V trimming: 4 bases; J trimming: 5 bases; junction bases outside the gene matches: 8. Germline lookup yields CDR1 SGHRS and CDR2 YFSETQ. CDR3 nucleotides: TGCGCCAGCAGCCTGGAGGTACTAGCGGGGGACAATGAGCAGTTCTTC. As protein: CASSLEVLAGDNEQFF.

In nucleotides, the CDR3 is TGTGCCAGCAGCTTAGCGCCCAGACCGAACACTGAAGCTTTCTTT. Translated: CASSLAPRPNTEAFF. J is TRBJ1-1 and V is TRBV7-9; D remains ambiguous. The V and J ends lost 0 bases and 1 base respectively, with 9 bases between them. The CDR3 sequence is 15 residues long. The germline gives CDR1 SEHNR, CDR2 FQNEAQ (reference sequence).

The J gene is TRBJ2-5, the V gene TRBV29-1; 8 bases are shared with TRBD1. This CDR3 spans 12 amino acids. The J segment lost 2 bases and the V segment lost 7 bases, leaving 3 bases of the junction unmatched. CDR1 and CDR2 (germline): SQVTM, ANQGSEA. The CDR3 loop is CSATGVQETQYF. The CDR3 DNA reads TGCAGCGCGACAGGGGTTCAAGAGACCCAGTACTTC.